Below, 18 T cell receptor beta chains from the same sample are listed, as sequenced in a study of cytomegalovirus exposure and HLA in healthy donors. Profiling relied on immunoSEQ multiplex PCR, and the TCRdb table lists in-frame clones only, not all of them. In the table there are 100,000 to 150,000 clones, nearly 90% of which are singletons. Sequencing used PBMCs. The source is a man aged 25 to 40 in good health and CMV-seronegative.

The V and J genes are TRBV13 and TRBJ2-3; maybe TRBD1 (6 bases). This CDR3 has 16 amino acids. Germline V gene data show CDR1 as PRHDT and CDR2 as FYEKMQ (reference sequence). V was pared by 5 bases and J by 1 base, with 16 bases between. The CDR3 protein is CASSHYRVGGTDTQYF. CDR3 nucleotides: TGTGCCAGCAGCCATTACAGGGTGGGGGGCACAGATACGCAGTATTTT.

CDR3 protein: CASSRRGTSSYNEQFF. In DNA, the CDR3 is TGTGCCAGCAGCCGCCGGGGGACTAGCTCCTACAATGAGCAGTTCTTC. The V gene is TRBV11-3, the J gene TRBJ2-1; 8 nucleotides agree with TRBD2. This CDR3 is built from 16 residues. CDR1 SGHNT and CDR2 YENEEA come from the germline V gene. Germline trimming cut 5 bases from V and 0 bases from J; bases unmatched to any gene: 6.

The chain links TRBV10-2 to TRBJ2-5; 11 bases align to TRBD2. The CDR3 runs 15 residues. Germline V gene sequence: CDR1 WSHSY, CDR2 SAAADI. J was trimmed by 1 base and V by 6 bases; bases with no gene match: 4. The CDR3 DNA follows: TGCGCCAGCAGACTAGCGGGGGCCTCCCAAGAGACCCAGTACTTC. This translates into CASRLAGASQETQYF.

This chain joins TRBV19 and TRBJ2-3; 7 bases align to TRBD1. Germline V gene data show CDR1 as LNHDA and CDR2 as SQIVND (reference sequence). Losses at the gene ends were 4 bases for V and 4 bases for J; bases not matched to a gene: 11. CDR3 size: 16 residues. CDR3 amino acids: CASSTRQGGFPDTQYF. CDR3 bases: TGTGCCAGTAGTACCCGACAGGGTGGATTCCCAGATACGCAGTATTTT.

V is TRBV7-6 and J is TRBJ2-7; TRBD2 matches at 10 bases. This CDR3 has 17 amino acids. V shed 1 base and J 2 bases; nucleotides not matched to a gene: 8. From germline, CDR1 is SGHVS and CDR2 FNYEAQ. This CDR3 reads CASSLEASGGPTYEQYF. The CDR3 DNA sequence: TGTGCCAGCAGCTTAGAGGCTAGCGGGGGCCCTACCTACGAGCAGTACTTC.

This sequence joins TRBV25-1 and TRBJ1-1, with 9 positions matching TRBD1. This CDR3 is built from 17 residues. Germline trimming cut 2 bases from V and 3 bases from J; bases unmatched to any gene: 10. Germline V gene lookup returns CDR1 MGHDK and CDR2 SYGVNS. In DNA, the CDR3 is TGTGCCAGCAGTGAAATTGGGAACAGGGGGCGCGACACTGAAGCTTTCTTT. Its protein product is CASSEIGNRGRDTEAFF.

The table lists this clone with a few counts. The CDR3 protein is CASSTPGQDIPEAFF. As DNA, the CDR3 is TGTGCCAGCAGCACACCGGGACAGGATATTCCAGAAGCTTTCTTT. The gene calls are TRBV5-4 and TRBJ1-1, with 8 nucleotides matching TRBD1. This CDR3 spans 15 amino acids. With V trimmed by 4 bases and J by 8 bases, 13 bases remained unmatched. CDR1 is SGHNT, CDR2 YYREEE, per germline (reference sequence).

The V gene is TRBV7-9, the J gene TRBJ1-1; 7 bases are a match to TRBD1. Germline lookup yields CDR1 SEHNR and CDR2 FQNEAQ (reference sequence). J gave up 0 bases and V 3 bases, and 7 bases lay outside the gene matches. The CDR3 length is 16 residues. CDR3 DNA sequence: TGTGCCAGCAGCTTTTGGACAGGTCCCTTGAACACTGAAGCTTTCTTT. This encodes CASSFWTGPLNTEAFF.

The V and J genes are TRBV6-5 and TRBJ2-6, with D perhaps TRBD2 (5 bases). V was cut by 4 bases and J by 1 base, with 5 bases left in between. The germline gives CDR1 MNHEY, CDR2 SVGAGI. The CDR3 covers 14 residues. The CDR3 sequence is CASSWRSGANVLTF. The CDR3 DNA reads TGTGCCAGCAGTTGGAGGTCTGGGGCCAACGTCCTGACTTTC.

The chain uses TRBV27 and TRBJ1-1, with D possibly being TRBD1 (6 bases). Looked up from germline, CDR1 is MNHEY and CDR2 is SMNVEV (reference sequence). V shed 2 bases and J shed 7 bases, with 11 bases lying between them. The CDR3 runs to 13 residues. This CDR3 is CASSLGQRHEAFF. CDR3 in DNA: TGTGCCAGCAGTTTAGGACAGAGGCATGAAGCTTTCTTT.

J is TRBJ2-1 and V is TRBV5-6, with D maybe TRBD1 (5 bases). The V end was cut by 3 bases, the J end by 3 bases, with 7 bases between. Germline-derived CDR1 and CDR2 are SGHDT and YYEEEE. The CDR3 is 13 residues long. CDR3 sequence reads: CASSSQGYNEQFF. DNA of the CDR3: TGTGCCAGCAGCTCTCAGGGCTACAATGAGCAGTTCTTC.

This chain joins TRBV7-3 and TRBJ2-2, with 10 bases matching TRBD2. Germline V gene lookup returns CDR1 SGHTA and CDR2 FQGTGA. The junction had 5 bases not matched to a gene; V was cut back by 1 base and J by 6 bases. This CDR3 spans 16 amino acids. CDR3 protein: CASSLRSGGAPGELFF. For the CDR3, the DNA is TGTGCCAGCAGCTTAAGGAGCGGGGGGGCCCCCGGGGAGCTGTTTTTT.

The V call is TRBV7-2, the J call TRBJ1-5; TRBD1 matches 7 bases. The V and J ends lost 5 bases and 9 bases, in that order; junction bases with no gene match: 10. The CDR3 totals 14 residues. Germline CDR1 is SGHTA and CDR2 is FQGNSA. The CDR3 DNA reads as TGTGCCAGCAGCCCGGGACAGTTAAAATGGCCCCAGCATTTT. It codes for CASSPGQLKWPQHF.

J is TRBJ2-6 and V is TRBV27; D uncertain. Germline values: CDR1 MNHEY, CDR2 SMNVEV (reference sequence). V was clipped by 7 bases and J by 0 bases, with 10 bases between them. CDR3 size: 15 residues. This CDR3 is CASKRIASGANVLTF. For the CDR3, the DNA is TGTGCCAGCAAACGAATAGCCTCTGGGGCCAACGTCCTGACTTTC.

The chain has TRBV28 and TRBJ1-2; a weak D match, TRBD1 (5 bases). The CDR3 has 13 residues. CDR1 and CDR2 (germline): MDHEN, SYDVKM. V shed 10 bases and J shed 2 bases, with 14 bases lying between them. In DNA, the CDR3 is TGTGCCACCACCCCCAGACAGAACTATGGCTACACCTTC. Translated, it gives CATTPRQNYGYTF.

Only a few counts were recorded for this clone. This chain uses TRBV2 with TRBJ2-7; maybe TRBD2 (5 bases). Germline loops: CDR1 SNHLY, CDR2 FYNNEI. V gave up 8 bases and J gave up 1 base, with 12 bases separating them. The CDR3 contains 13 residues. As DNA, the CDR3 is TGTGCCAGCTCACTGCCGGGATCCTACGAGCAGTACTTC. Amino acid sequence: CASSLPGSYEQYF. The full variable domain, in which reference TRBV2 and TRBJ2-7 provide the parts outside the CDR3, is EPEVTQTPSHQVTQMGQEVILRCVPISNHLYFYWYRQILGQKVEFLVSFYNNEISEKSEIFDDQFSVERPDGSNFTLKIRSTKLEDSAMYFCASSLPGSYEQYFGPGTRLTVT.

The count of this clone is one. The V and J genes are TRBV4-2 and TRBJ2-1, with D perhaps TRBD2 (5 bases). V was clipped by 0 bases and J by 2 bases, with 8 bases between them. CDR1 LGHNA and CDR2 YNFKEQ come from the germline V gene. This CDR3 spans 15 amino acids. The CDR3 nucleotides read TGTGCCAGCAGCCAAGAGGCACTAGCCTACAATGAGCAGTTCTTC. This encodes CASSQEALAYNEQFF.

The J gene is TRBJ2-7, the V gene TRBV19; D might be TRBD2 (5 bases). V was cut by 6 bases and J by 1 base, with 16 bases left in between. Germline V gene sequence: CDR1 LNHDA, CDR2 SQIVND (reference sequence). The CDR3 runs 15 residues. CDR3 sequence (DNA): TGTGCCAGTAGCAATCGGGTCCGAGGGTCCTACGAGCAGTACTTC. It specifies CASSNRVRGSYEQYF.